One and the same sample provided the 8 T cell receptor beta chains below, sequenced in a study of shared clonotypes between healthy human individuals. Clones were sequenced by immunoSEQ multiplex PCR, and TCRdb holds only the in-frame ones, with some missing. The sample lists approximately 740,000 clones; around 67% were seen once. The sample taken for sequencing was memory CD4+ T cells sorted from blood. The sample's subset: CD45RA-negative fraction. Source of these receptors: a woman in her twenties or thirties in good health.

The V gene is TRBV7-9, the J gene TRBJ2-5; TRBD1 might be the D (5 bases). From germline, CDR1 is SEHNR and CDR2 FQNEAQ (reference sequence). Deletions cut 0 bases from V and 5 bases from J, with 7 bases between. The CDR3 has 13 residues. The CDR3 region is CASSLAQGETQYF. The CDR3 bases are TGTGCCAGCAGCTTAGCCCAGGGTGAGACCCAGTACTTC.

This clone occurred many times. The genes are TRBV7-9 and TRBJ1-1; TRBD1 matches at 7 bases. V gave up 5 bases and J gave up 1 base; unmatched junction bases: 4. Germline V gene data show CDR1 as SEHNR and CDR2 as FQNEAQ (reference sequence). The CDR3 runs 14 residues. CDR3 sequence reads: CASSAQGGNTEAFF. The CDR3 DNA reads as TGTGCCAGCAGCGCTCAGGGGGGGAACACTGAAGCTTTCTTT.

The CDR3 loop reads CASSQDLGRGRDLYEQYF. The CDR3 nucleotides are TGTGCCAGCAGCCAAGATTTGGGGCGGGGTCGCGACCTCTACGAGCAGTACTTC. The V call is TRBV14, the J call TRBJ2-7, with D maybe TRBD2 (6 bases). Trimming pared 0 bases from V and 3 bases from J, leaving 21 bases between. The CDR3 consists of 18 residues. Germline CDR1 is SGHDN and CDR2 is FVKESK.

This clone was recorded only once. V usage is TRBV11-3 and J usage is TRBJ1-2; D uncertain. Germline V gene lookup returns CDR1 SGHNT and CDR2 YENEEA. This CDR3 spans 12 amino acids. Deletions cut 0 bases from V and 10 bases from J, with 9 bases between. CDR3 residues: CASSLDAPPYTF. Here the CDR3 DNA reads TGTGCCAGCAGCTTAGATGCACCCCCCTACACCTTC.

The J gene is TRBJ2-7, the V gene TRBV2, with 14 bases aligning to TRBD2. V was clipped by 6 bases and J by 10 bases; unmatched bases: 14. The CDR3 runs to 16 residues. The germline CDR1 and CDR2 sequences are SNHLY and FYNNEI. CDR3 region: CASSAGLAGGGTTQYF. The CDR3 coding sequence is TGTGCCAGCAGCGCTGGACTAGCGGGAGGAGGTACGACTCAGTACTTC.

The chain uses TRBV2 and TRBJ2-2; 9 positions match TRBD2. The CDR3 contains 15 residues. In germline, CDR1 is SNHLY, CDR2 FYNNEI. Trimming took 5 bases from V and 5 from J; bases not matched to a gene: 6. The CDR3 nucleotides are TGTGCCAGCAGTACCGGGACTAGCCTTACCGGGGAGCTGTTTTTT. Amino acids: CASSTGTSLTGELFF.

The chain joins TRBV2 to TRBJ1-2, with D perhaps TRBD1 (5 bases). The CDR3 spans 11 residues. V was pared by 5 bases and J by 12 bases, with 13 bases between. CDR1 is SNHLY and CDR2 is FYNNEI in the germline V gene. This chain's CDR3 is CASSTGTPHTF. DNA for the CDR3: TGTGCCAGCAGTACTGGGACGCCCCACACCTTC.

The chain has TRBV27 and TRBJ2-3; 14 bases map to TRBD2. The J segment lost 3 bases and the V segment lost 4 bases, leaving 6 bases of the junction unmatched. Germline lookup yields CDR1 MNHEY and CDR2 SMNVEV (reference sequence). The CDR3 length is 17 residues. The CDR3 DNA sequence: TGTGCCAGCAGTTCCTGGACTAGCGGGAGGTTAACAGATACGCAGTATTTT. Translation: CASSSWTSGRLTDTQYF.